A selection of T cell receptor beta chains follows, all from one sample in a study of cytomegalovirus exposure and HLA in healthy donors. The repertoire was sequenced with immunoSEQ multiplex PCR; TCRdb's copy has only in-frame clones and lacks some. The table lists 150,000 or so clones. Sequenced material: PBMCs. These receptors all stem from a man aged 25-45 years in good health and CMV-seronegative. CDR3s include the opening cysteine and the closing phenylalanine or tryptophan. The order of the fields is J gene, V gene, D gene, CDR3 protein, CDR3 DNA. The D gene is left open where the match is weak.

TRBJ2-2 TRBV7-3 TRBD1 CASSSQGPHTGELFF TGTGCCAGCAGCTCACAGGGGCCTCACACCGGGGAGCTGTTTTTT
TRBJ2-1 TRBV5-6 - CASSFGTHNEQFF TGTGCCAGCAGCTTCGGGACTCACAATGAGCAGTTCTTC
TRBJ2-2 TRBV6-4 TRBD1 CASSRGTGGADTGELFF TGTGCCAGCAGTCGTGGGACAGGGGGCGCAGACACCGGGGAGCTGTTTTTT
TRBJ1-2 TRBV5-1 TRBD1 CASSPGQASGYTF TGCGCCAGCAGCCCCGGACAGGCGTCAGGCTACACCTTC
TRBJ1-1 TRBV4-1 TRBD1 CASSPFPQGASDTEAFF TGCGCCAGCAGCCCGTTCCCACAGGGGGCGTCCGACACTGAAGCTTTCTTT
TRBJ1-4 TRBV5-1 - CASSLAPQGGDGKLFF TGCGCCAGCAGCTTGGCACCTCAAGGGGGAGATGGAAAACTGTTTTTT
TRBJ1-2 TRBV10-3 - CAIKLRTGIYGYTF TGTGCCATCAAGTTGCGGACGGGGATCTATGGCTACACCTTC
TRBJ1-2 TRBV5-5 TRBD1 CASSLRDRENGYTF TGTGCCAGCAGCCTCCGGGACAGGGAAAATGGCTACACCTTC
TRBJ1-2 TRBV13 TRBD1 CASSSSAGGRNLYGYTF TGTGCCAGCAGCTCAAGTGCAGGGGGTCGAAATCTGTACGGCTACACCTTC
TRBJ1-3 TRBV7-8 - CASRLSSGNTIYF TGTGCCAGCAGATTGAGTTCTGGAAACACCATATATTTT
TRBJ2-3 TRBV28 - CASVQRNTDTQYF TGTGCCAGCGTCCAGCGGAACACAGATACGCAGTATTTT
TRBJ1-2 TRBV6-6 - CASSYSFPFEGYTF TGTGCCAGCAGTTACTCGTTTCCCTTTGAGGGCTACACCTTC
TRBJ2-5 TRBV5-1 - CASSSGESSGTQYF TGCGCCAGCAGTAGCGGAGAATCGTCAGGGACCCAGTACTTC
TRBJ2-7 TRBV19 TRBD2 CASRLAGGYEQYF TGTGCCAGCCGACTAGCGGGAGGGTACGAGCAGTACTTC
TRBJ1-4 TRBV5-6 - CASSLGQVNEKLFF TGTGCCAGCAGCTTGGGACAGGTTAATGAAAAACTGTTTTTT
TRBJ2-7 TRBV5-5 - CASSLVWTSGNEQYF TGTGCCAGCAGCTTGGTTTGGACGTCCGGGAACGAGCAGTACTTC
TRBJ1-1 TRBV6-1 TRBD1 CASSWGQMNTEAFF TGTGCCAGCAGTTGGGGACAGATGAACACTGAAGCTTTCTTT
TRBJ1-2 TRBV28 TRBD1 CASSLSDRVGYTF TGTGCCAGCAGTTTATCGGACAGGGTTGGCTACACCTTC
TRBJ2-5 TRBV2 - CASSSRGRETQYF TGTGCCAGCAGTTCCAGGGGTCGGGAGACCCAGTACTTC
TRBJ2-2 TRBV5-1 TRBD2 CASSLEAGPGAGELFF TGCGCCAGCAGCTTGGAAGCGGGACCGGGGGCCGGGGAGCTGTTTTTT
TRBJ2-7 TRBV7-2 TRBD2 CASSAGGAGDPFEQYF TGTGCCAGCAGCGCAGGCGGAGCGGGAGACCCCTTCGAGCAGTACTTC
TRBJ1-1 TRBV11-3 TRBD1 CASSSGTGAEAFF TGTGCCAGCAGCTCCGGGACAGGGGCTGAAGCTTTCTTT